This T cell receptor (beta chain) was captured by sequencing in a study of blood T cell repertoires in COVID-19. Study in general: Sites in the United States, Italy and Spain provided acute and convalescent COVID-19 samples. PBMCs, B-cell-depleted T cells, or T cells provided the cDNA or gDNA that made up the material.

In the original processing: Reference gene primers were amplified, and this amplification served to estimate nucleated cell counts. Assay: immunoSEQ multiplex PCR; the TCRdb copy retains only in-frame clones and omits some. V and J calls and clone size are copied from that table; D and trimming were computed from the DNA. The data contain around 160,000 clones, around four fifths of them singletons. The source material was peripheral blood. The sequence was collected from a human donor in a cohort sampled during active COVID-19.

The CDR3 DNA reads TGTGCCAGCACGGGAACCTATAATTCACCCCTCCACTTT. Its translation: CASTGTYNSPLHF. The chain has TRBV28 and TRBJ1-6; no reliable D call. The V gene's germline CDR1 is MDHEN and CDR2 SYDVKM. The CDR3 length is 13 residues. V was clipped by 7 bases and J by 2 bases, with 6 bases between them.